One and the same sample provided the 14 T cell receptor beta chains below, sequenced in a study of T cell responses to AZD1222 COVID-19 vaccine. The assay was immunoSEQ multiplex PCR, and TCRdb's table has in-frame clones only and misses some. This repertoire shows about 50,000 clones, approximately 88% found once; its top ten account for approximately 15%. Sequencing used peripheral blood, obtained on day 0 of AZD1222 vaccination. These receptors originate from an adult in good health.

V and J are TRBV6-2 or TRBV6-3 and TRBJ1-5, with TRBD1 matching 8 bases. Per germline, CDR1 MNHEY and CDR2 SVGEGT. The CDR3 consists of 20 residues. J gave up 1 base and V 2 bases, and 16 bases lay outside the gene matches. CDR3 sequence reads: CASSYRHQMDRALSNQPQHF. As DNA, the CDR3 is TGTGCCAGCAGTTACCGACATCAAATGGACAGGGCCCTAAGCAATCAGCCCCAGCATTTT.

The rearrangement links TRBV4-1 to TRBJ2-7, with 8 bases matching TRBD2. CDR1 is MGHRA, CDR2 YSYEKL, per germline. The CDR3 spans 16 residues. Germline trimming cut 0 bases from V and 4 bases from J; bases unmatched to any gene: 8. This CDR3 is CASSQDSGASGYEQYF. For the CDR3, the DNA is TGCGCCAGCAGCCAAGATAGCGGCGCTAGCGGGTACGAGCAGTACTTC.

The chain combines TRBV6-5 with TRBJ1-2, with a weak D call TRBD1 (5 bases). With 6 bases removed from V and 5 bases from J, the gap between germline ends came to 16 bases. Looked up from germline, CDR1 is MNHEY and CDR2 is SVGAGI. The CDR3 has 14 residues. CDR3 residues: CASSDSPVMYGYTF. In DNA, the CDR3 is TGTGCCAGCAGCGACAGCCCGGTCATGTATGGCTACACCTTC.

This rearrangement joins TRBV19 to TRBJ1-4; D is ambiguous. This CDR3 has 13 residues. Germline-derived CDR1 and CDR2 are LNHDA and SQIVND (reference sequence). The germline V and J ends were trimmed by 7 bases and 12 bases, with 18 bases remaining between them. CDR3 region: CASTSPGLRELFF. In nucleotides, the CDR3 is TGTGCCAGTACCAGCCCGGGCCTGAGAGAACTGTTTTTT.

This chain connects TRBV6-6 to TRBJ2-7; the match to TRBD2 covers 13 bases. Trimming removed 5 bases from V and 4 bases from J; junction bases left unmatched: 11. CDR3 size: 17 residues. Per germline, CDR1 MNHNY and CDR2 SVGAGI (reference sequence). DNA for the CDR3: TGTGCCAGCAGTCAAATTAGGACTAGCGGGAGAGTATACGAGCAGTACTTC. Translated: CASSQIRTSGRVYEQYF.

This clone turned up a few times. The V and J genes are TRBV5-8 and TRBJ2-2; no definite D call. The CDR3 totals 15 residues. With 0 bases removed from V and 6 bases from J, the gap between germline ends came to 12 bases. Germline V gene sequence: CDR1 SGHTS, CDR2 YDEGEE. CDR3 amino acids: CASSLEAGLPGELFF. The CDR3 nucleotides read TGTGCCAGCAGCTTGGAGGCAGGCCTACCCGGGGAGCTGTTTTTT.

This chain uses TRBV3-1 (or the pseudogene TRBV3-2) with TRBJ2-5; unclear D gene. The CDR3 contains 14 residues. V was cut by 0 bases and J by 7 bases, with 12 bases left in between. CDR1 is LGHDT and CDR2 is YNNKEL in the germline V gene (reference sequence). CDR3: CASSQDATLRTQYF. The CDR3, as DNA: TGTGCCAGCAGCCAAGATGCGACTCTCAGGACCCAGTACTTC.

This chain connects TRBV2 to TRBJ2-5; TRBD2 aligns across 7 bases. The ends lost 7 bases at V and 4 bases at J; junction bases unmatched: 6. The length of the CDR3 is 13 residues. Germline CDR1 reads SNHLY; CDR2 reads FYNNEI. For the CDR3, the DNA is TGTGCCAGCACTGGACTAGGGGCAGAGACCCAGTACTTC. Translated, it gives CASTGLGAETQYF. Based on the CDR3 plus reference TRBV2 and TRBJ2-5, the full variable domain is EPEVTQTPSHQVTQMGQEVILRCVPISNHLYFYWYRQILGQKVEFLVSFYNNEISEKSEIFDDQFSVERPDGSNFTLKIRSTKLEDSAMYFCASTGLGAETQYFGPGTRLLVL.

The gene calls are TRBV27 and TRBJ2-7; TRBD2 aligns across 8 bases. The length of the CDR3 is 14 residues. The V and J ends lost 6 bases and 7 bases, in that order; junction bases with no gene match: 11. The germline V gene has CDR1 MNHEY and CDR2 SMNVEV (reference sequence). CDR3 DNA sequence: TGTGCCAGCAGGAAGACGGGGGGGCCCTGGGAGCAGTACTTC. Protein product: CASRKTGGPWEQYF.

For the CDR3, the DNA is TGTGCCAGCAGCCGCGACAGGGGCACGTTGAGTGGCTACACCTTC. Protein sequence: CASSRDRGTLSGYTF. The V and J genes are TRBV27 and TRBJ1-2; 8 positions agree with TRBD1. There are 15 residues in the CDR3. Germline values: CDR1 MNHEY, CDR2 SMNVEV (reference sequence). J lost 7 bases, V lost 6 bases, and 13 bases had no gene match.

The chain couples TRBV14 to TRBJ2-3; possible D gene TRBD2, 6 bases. Looked up from germline, CDR1 is SGHDN and CDR2 is FVKESK. The ends were cut back, 4 bases at V and 2 bases at J, with 19 bases in the middle. CDR3 size: 17 residues. As DNA, the CDR3 is TGTGCCAGCAGCCCTCCATATCGGGCGGGGACCACAGATACGCAGTATTTT. Its protein product is CASSPPYRAGTTDTQYF.

The chain has TRBV5-1 and TRBJ2-7; 9 bases are a match to TRBD1. The CDR3 has 16 residues. J lost 4 bases, V lost 0 bases, and 8 bases had no gene match. Germline-derived CDR1 and CDR2 are SGHRS and YFSETQ. CDR3 sequence: CASSLATGTGSYEQYF. The CDR3 nucleotides are TGCGCCAGCAGCTTGGCTACCGGGACAGGGTCGTACGAGCAGTACTTC.

This clone was counted once. The V gene is TRBV2, the J gene TRBJ1-1; D remains ambiguous. V gave up 6 bases and J gave up 11 bases, with 16 bases separating them. The CDR3 is 12 amino acids. Germline V gives CDR1 SNHLY, CDR2 FYNNEI. This CDR3 is CASRIEREGAFF. The CDR3 DNA follows: TGTGCCAGCAGGATAGAGAGGGAAGGGGCTTTCTTT.

The V and J genes are TRBV15 and TRBJ2-7; 10 bases are a match to TRBD2. V lost 5 bases and J lost 4; bases outside the gene matches: 5. This CDR3 is built from 14 residues. Germline assignment: CDR1 LNHNV and CDR2 YYDKDF (reference sequence). The CDR3 bases are TGTGCCACCAGCGGGGCTAGCGGGAGTTACGAGCAGTACTTC. Protein: CATSGASGSYEQYF. The full variable domain, rest sourced from reference TRBV15 and TRBJ2-7, is DAMVIQNPRYQVTQFGKPVTLSCSQTLNHNVMYWYQQKSSQAPKLLFHYYDKDFNNEADTPDNFQSRRPNTSFCFLDIRSPGLGDTAMYLCATSGASGSYEQYFGPGTRLTVT.